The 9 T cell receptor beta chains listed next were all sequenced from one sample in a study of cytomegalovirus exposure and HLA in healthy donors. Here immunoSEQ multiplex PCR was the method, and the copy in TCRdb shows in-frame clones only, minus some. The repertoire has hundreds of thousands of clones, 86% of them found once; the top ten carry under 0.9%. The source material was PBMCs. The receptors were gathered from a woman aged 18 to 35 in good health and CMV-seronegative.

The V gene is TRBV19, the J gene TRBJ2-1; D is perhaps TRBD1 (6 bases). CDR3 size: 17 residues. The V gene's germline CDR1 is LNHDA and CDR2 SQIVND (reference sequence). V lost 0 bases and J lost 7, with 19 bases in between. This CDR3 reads CASSIDEPGTRSNEQFF. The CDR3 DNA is TGTGCCAGTAGTATAGATGAGCCCGGGACAAGGTCGAATGAGCAGTTCTTC.

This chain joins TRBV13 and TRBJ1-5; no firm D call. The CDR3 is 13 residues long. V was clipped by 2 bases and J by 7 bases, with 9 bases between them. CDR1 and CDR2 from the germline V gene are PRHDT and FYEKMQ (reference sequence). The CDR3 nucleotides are TGTGCCAGCAGCTTAAGCCGTACGCAGCCCCAGCATTTT. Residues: CASSLSRTQPQHF.

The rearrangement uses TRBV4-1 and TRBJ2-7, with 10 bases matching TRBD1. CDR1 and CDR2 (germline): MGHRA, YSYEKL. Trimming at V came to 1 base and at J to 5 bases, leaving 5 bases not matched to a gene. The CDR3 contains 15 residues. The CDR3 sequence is CASSQASTGGNEQYF. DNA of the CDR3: TGCGCCAGCAGCCAAGCTTCGACAGGGGGCAACGAGCAGTACTTC.

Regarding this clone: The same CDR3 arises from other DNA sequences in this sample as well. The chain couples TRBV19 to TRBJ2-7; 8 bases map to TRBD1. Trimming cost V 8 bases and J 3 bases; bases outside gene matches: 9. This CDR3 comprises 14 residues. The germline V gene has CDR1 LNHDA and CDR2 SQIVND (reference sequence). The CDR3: CASSSGTGLYEQYF. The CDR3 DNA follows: TGTGCCAGTTCGTCCGGGACAGGACTCTACGAGCAGTACTTC. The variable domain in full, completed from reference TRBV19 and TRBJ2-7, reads DGGITQSPKYLFRKEGQNVTLSCEQNLNHDAMYWYRQDPGQGLRLIYYSQIVNDFQKGDIAEGYSVSREKKESFPLTVTSAQKNPTAFYLCASSSGTGLYEQYFGPGTRLTVT.

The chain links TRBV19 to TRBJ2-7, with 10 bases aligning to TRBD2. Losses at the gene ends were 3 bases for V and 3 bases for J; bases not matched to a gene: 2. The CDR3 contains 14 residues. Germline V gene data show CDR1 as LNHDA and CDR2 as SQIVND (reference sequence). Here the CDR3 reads CASSIIAGGYEQYF. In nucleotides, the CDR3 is TGTGCCAGTAGTATTATAGCGGGAGGCTACGAGCAGTACTTC.

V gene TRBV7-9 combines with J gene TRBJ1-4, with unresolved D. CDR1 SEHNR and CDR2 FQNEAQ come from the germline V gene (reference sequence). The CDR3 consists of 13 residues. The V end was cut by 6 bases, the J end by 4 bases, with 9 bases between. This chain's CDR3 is CASRPGVNEKLFF. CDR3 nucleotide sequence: TGTGCCAGCAGGCCGGGAGTTAATGAAAAACTGTTTTTT.

The CDR3 DNA reads TGCGCCAGTCGCTGGGCAGCCCAAAATGGGAACACTGAAGCTTTCTTT. Its protein product is CASRWAAQNGNTEAFF. The genes are TRBV4-1 and TRBJ1-1; D gene ambiguous. The germline CDR1 and CDR2 sequences are MGHRA and YSYEKL. The CDR3 has 16 residues. Trimming cost V 9 bases and J 1 base, with 21 bases left between them.

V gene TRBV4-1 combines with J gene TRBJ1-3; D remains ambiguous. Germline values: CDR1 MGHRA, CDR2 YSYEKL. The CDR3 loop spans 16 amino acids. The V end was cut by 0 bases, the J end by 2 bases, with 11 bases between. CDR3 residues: CASSQDAIGAGNTIYF. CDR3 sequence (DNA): TGCGCCAGCAGCCAAGATGCGATCGGGGCTGGAAACACCATATATTTT.

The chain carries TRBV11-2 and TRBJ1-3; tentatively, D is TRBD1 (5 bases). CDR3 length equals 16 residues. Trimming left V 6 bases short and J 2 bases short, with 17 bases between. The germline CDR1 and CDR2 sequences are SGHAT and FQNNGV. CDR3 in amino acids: CASSPWGGEAGNTIYF. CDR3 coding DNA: TGTGCCAGCAGTCCCTGGGGGGGAGAAGCTGGAAACACCATATATTTT.